Below are 21 T cell receptor beta chains sequenced from a single sample in a study of blood T cell repertoires in COVID-19. The data were produced by immunoSEQ multiplex PCR, yet TCRdb's version contains in-frame clones alone and is incomplete. The sample shows roughly 55,000 clones, 85% to 90% of them seen only once. The sample taken for sequencing was peripheral blood. The source is a man between 65 and 79 years old with active COVID-19.

This chain links TRBV5-4 with TRBJ2-3; 9 bases are a match to TRBD2. The CDR3 has 16 residues. Germline values: CDR1 SGHNT, CDR2 YYREEE (reference sequence). The trim removed 0 bases at V and 4 bases at J, leaving 6 bases unmatched. This chain's CDR3 is CASSLGGGASSDTQYF. Written as DNA, the CDR3 is TGTGCCAGCAGCTTGGGCGGGGGGGCATCCTCAGATACGCAGTATTTT.

The chain has TRBV14 and TRBJ2-6; D might be TRBD1 (6 bases). The CDR3 totals 22 residues. The ends were cut back, 0 bases at V and 0 bases at J, with 24 bases in the middle. Germline V lookup: CDR1 SGHDN, CDR2 FVKESK. The CDR3, as DNA: TGTGCCAGCAGCCAAGATCGCGCCAAGCAGGGGTCGACGATCTCTGGGGCCAACGTCCTGACTTTC. It yields the protein CASSQDRAKQGSTISGANVLTF.

This clone was found once. The chain joins TRBV3-1 (or the pseudogene TRBV3-2) to TRBJ2-5; D is unclear. Germline loops: CDR1 LGHDT, CDR2 YNNKEL (reference sequence). There are 14 residues in the CDR3. Trimming removed 2 bases at V and 1 base at J, with 8 bases between. The CDR3 loop reads CASSQQSTQETQYF. The CDR3 DNA sequence: TGTGCCAGCAGCCAACAGTCAACCCAAGAGACCCAGTACTTC.

The chain combines TRBV6-5 with TRBJ1-4; D gene ambiguous. Trimming shortened V by 8 bases and J by 5 bases, and 9 bases separated the two germline ends. This CDR3 contains 12 residues. Germline V gives CDR1 MNHEY, CDR2 SVGAGI. The CDR3 loop reads CASGRANEKLFF. For the CDR3, the DNA is TGTGCCAGCGGGAGGGCGAATGAAAAACTGTTTTTT.

J is TRBJ2-7 and V is TRBV27; weak D call: TRBD1 (7 bases). This CDR3 region has 15 residues. Per the germline V gene, CDR1 is MNHEY and CDR2 is SMNVEV (reference sequence). V gave up 7 bases and J gave up 9 bases, with 25 bases separating them. The chain's CDR3 is CASNRGNEQGGMQYF. CDR3 DNA sequence: TGTGCCAGCAATAGGGGAAATGAGCAGGGGGGCATGCAGTACTTC.

The chain has TRBV27 and TRBJ1-2, with D maybe TRBD1 (6 bases). The CDR3 is 13 amino acids. The V gene lost 6 bases and the J gene lost 4 bases, with 12 bases spanning the gap. Per the germline V gene, CDR1 is MNHEY and CDR2 is SMNVEV (reference sequence). The CDR3 region has the DNA TGTGCCAGCAGCCCCGGGACATCCTATGGCTACACCTTC. It translates to CASSPGTSYGYTF.

The gene calls are TRBV14 and TRBJ1-2; no firm D call. Trimming took 2 bases from V and 8 from J, leaving 9 bases between them. Germline V lookup: CDR1 SGHDN, CDR2 FVKESK. This CDR3 has 12 amino acids. In nucleotides, the CDR3 is TGTGCCAGCAGCCAACGGGTCGGCGGCTACACCTTC. It translates to CASSQRVGGYTF.

The CDR3 coding sequence is TGCGCCAGCAGCCAAGATGGGCCGAGGGGGGGGCCCACCTACGAGCAGTACTTC. It specifies CASSQDGPRGGPTYEQYF. The chain has TRBV4-3 and TRBJ2-7, with D tentatively TRBD2 (7 bases). Trimming cost V 0 bases and J 2 bases, with 20 bases left between them. CDR1 LGHNA and CDR2 YSLEER come from the germline V gene. This CDR3 comprises 18 residues.

The rearrangement joins TRBV5-1 to TRBJ2-2; D perhaps matches TRBD1 (6 bases). V dropped 4 bases and J dropped 0 bases, with 13 bases sitting between them. This CDR3 has 16 residues. Per germline, CDR1 SGHRS and CDR2 YFSETQ. CDR3 residues: CASSQVQGTNTGELFF. CDR3 DNA sequence: TGCGCCAGCAGCCAGGTACAGGGAACGAACACCGGGGAGCTGTTTTTT.

The rearrangement uses TRBV5-5 and TRBJ1-1; TRBD1 matches at 11 bases. Germline trimming cut 4 bases from V and 4 bases from J; bases unmatched to any gene: 6. The CDR3 has 15 amino acids. Per the germline V gene, CDR1 is SGHKS and CDR2 is YYEKEE (reference sequence). DNA for the CDR3: TGTGCCAGCAGCCCGGGGGACAGGGGGTCCACTGAAGCTTTCTTT. Its translation: CASSPGDRGSTEAFF.

The genes are TRBV24-1 and TRBJ1-3; D remains ambiguous. CDR3 length: 13 residues. V lost 5 bases and J 2 bases, leaving 6 bases between the germline ends. The germline V gene has CDR1 KGHDR and CDR2 SFDVKD. CDR3 sequence: CATSGGTGNTIYF. As DNA, the CDR3 is TGTGCCACCAGTGGAGGAACTGGAAACACCATATATTTT.

The chain uses TRBV11-2 and TRBJ2-1, with TRBD1 matching over 9 bases. Germline trimming cut 5 bases from V and 2 bases from J; bases unmatched to any gene: 7. From germline, CDR1 is SGHAT and CDR2 FQNNGV. The CDR3 loop spans 16 amino acids. CDR3 nucleotides: TGTGCCAGCAGCACCATTACAGGGGGCACCTACAATGAGCAGTTCTTC. As protein: CASSTITGGTYNEQFF.

Here the CDR3 reads CASSAQPGQGETGHQPQHF. The CDR3 DNA follows: TGTGCCAGCAGCGCTCAACCGGGACAGGGCGAAACGGGACATCAGCCCCAGCATTTT. The chain joins TRBV9 to TRBJ1-5; the match to TRBD1 covers 9 bases. V lost 3 bases and J lost 5; bases outside the gene matches: 18. From germline, CDR1 is SGDLS and CDR2 YYNGEE. CDR3 length: 19 residues.

The V call is TRBV30, the J call TRBJ1-1; D unclear. V was pared by 0 bases and J by 8 bases, with 13 bases between. CDR3 length equals 13 residues. Germline V gene data show CDR1 as GTSNPN and CDR2 as SVGIG (reference sequence). CDR3 bases: TGTGCCTGGAGTGTACGAAGGGAGACCGAAGCTTTCTTT. Encoded protein: CAWSVRRETEAFF.

The V and J genes are TRBV11-1 and TRBJ2-5; possibly TRBD1 for D (5 bases). Germline CDR1 reads SGHAT; CDR2 reads FQDESV (reference sequence). V shed 6 bases and J shed 1 base, with 15 bases lying between them. CDR3 length: 15 residues. DNA for the CDR3: TGTGCCAGCAGTTCCAAGACAGCCCTCCAAGAGACCCAGTACTTC. Translation: CASSSKTALQETQYF.

The chain is built from TRBV12-5 and TRBJ2-1; D might be TRBD1 (5 bases). Germline CDR1 LGHNT, CDR2 FRNRAP. V shed 4 bases and J shed 0 bases, with 10 bases lying between them. This CDR3 has 15 residues. This CDR3 reads CASGSNRSSYNEQFF. The CDR3 region has the DNA TGTGCTAGTGGTTCCAACAGGAGCTCCTACAATGAGCAGTTCTTC.

This clone was recorded only once. The rearrangement uses TRBV29-1 and TRBJ1-1; D is unresolved. This CDR3 contains 12 residues. The V and J ends lost 4 bases and 1 base respectively, with 7 bases between them. The germline CDR1 and CDR2 sequences are SQVTM and ANQGSEA. The CDR3 is CSVVSGNTEAFF. The DNA of the CDR3 is TGCAGCGTTGTCTCCGGGAACACTGAAGCTTTCTTT.

This clone was observed a few times. The chain has TRBV7-4 and TRBJ1-1; tentatively, D is TRBD1 (5 bases). Germline CDR1 reads SGHVT; CDR2 reads SQSDAQ. The V and J ends lost 4 bases and 4 bases respectively, with 16 bases between them. The CDR3 runs to 15 residues. The CDR3 nucleotides read TGTGCCAGCAGCTCCTCCAGGGAATTCGGCACTGAAGCTTTCTTT. It encodes CASSSSREFGTEAFF. The whole variable domain, filled in from reference TRBV7-4 and TRBJ1-1, reads GAGVSQSPRYKVAKRGRDVALRCDSISGHVTLYWYRQTLGQGSEVLTYSQSDAQRDKSGRPSGRFSAERPERSVSTLKIQRTEQGDSAVYLCASSSSREFGTEAFFGQGTRLTVV.

V usage is TRBV6-2 or TRBV6-3 and J usage is TRBJ1-5, with D perhaps matching TRBD1 (5 bases). Germline CDR1 MNHEY, CDR2 SVGEGT. The CDR3 runs to 16 residues. Trimming left V 0 bases short and J 9 bases short, with 18 bases between. The CDR3 region is CASSYSVGQPEPPQHF. DNA for the CDR3: TGTGCCAGCAGTTACTCTGTGGGGCAGCCTGAGCCGCCCCAGCATTTT.

V usage is TRBV14 and J usage is TRBJ1-2; D is possibly TRBD1 (5 bases). Germline V lookup: CDR1 SGHDN, CDR2 FVKESK. Trimming left V 3 bases short and J 4 bases short, with 9 bases between. The CDR3 has 13 amino acids. The DNA of the CDR3 is TGTGCCAGCAGCCATGGACACTTCTATGGCTACACCTTC. It yields the protein CASSHGHFYGYTF.

This chain links TRBV6-5 with TRBJ2-3; 8 bases agree with TRBD1. With 0 bases clipped from V and 5 bases from J, the junction kept 4 bases outside the gene matches. CDR3 length: 15 amino acids. Looked up from germline, CDR1 is MNHEY and CDR2 is SVGAGI. CDR3 DNA: TGTGCCAGCAGTTACTCGGGACAGGTGATAGATACGCAGTATTTT. Its translation: CASSYSGQVIDTQYF.